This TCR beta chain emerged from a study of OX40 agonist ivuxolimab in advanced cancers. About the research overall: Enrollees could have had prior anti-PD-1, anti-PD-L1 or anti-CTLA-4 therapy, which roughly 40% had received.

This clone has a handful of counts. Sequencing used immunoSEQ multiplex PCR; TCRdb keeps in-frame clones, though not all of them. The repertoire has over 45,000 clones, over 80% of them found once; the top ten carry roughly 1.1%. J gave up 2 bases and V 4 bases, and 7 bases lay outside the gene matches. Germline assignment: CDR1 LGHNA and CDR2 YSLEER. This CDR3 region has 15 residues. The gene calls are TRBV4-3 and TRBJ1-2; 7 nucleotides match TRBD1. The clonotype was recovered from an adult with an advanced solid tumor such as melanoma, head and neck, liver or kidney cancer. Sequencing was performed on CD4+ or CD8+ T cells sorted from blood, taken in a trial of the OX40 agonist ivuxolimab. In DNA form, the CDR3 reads TGCGCCAGCAGCCCGGACAGGAACGTCAACTATGGCTACACCTTC. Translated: CASSPDRNVNYGYTF.